Each of the 31 T cell receptor beta chains below was sequenced from the same sample in a study of tumor and adjacent non-tumor tissue in lung cancer. A modified ARM-PCR protocol with three rounds of nested PCR amplified TCRbeta. One entry per CDR3 protein, called by TCRdb with MiXCR from the multiplex PCR reads. The sample lists about 100,000 distinct CDR3 sequences, 55% to 65% occurring once. RNA was extracted from bulk tissue without any cell sorting. This non-tumor lung sample came from over 3 cm beyond the tumor edge. Sequenced input: distant non-tumor lung tissue. The source of these receptors is a man aged 25 to 40 with non-small cell lung cancer.

This clonotype was found many times. The genes are TRBV20-1 and TRBJ2-7; D not resolved. The V end lost 1 base, the J end lost 0 bases, and 7 bases lay between the germline ends. CDR3 size: 13 residues. Germline CDR1 DFQATT, CDR2 SNEGSKA (reference sequence). CDR3 sequence: CSARVPSSYEQYF. CDR3 coding DNA: TGCAGTGCTAGAGTTCCTAGCTCCTACGAGCAGTACTTC.

As regards this clonotype: One junction end disagrees with the germline gene, perhaps due to a read error. The chain has TRBV20-1 and TRBJ1-2; D possibly corresponds to TRBD1 (5 bases). The CDR3 totals 17 residues. Germline lookup yields CDR1 DFQATT and CDR2 SNEGSKA (reference sequence). The CDR3 DNA reads TGCAGTGCTAGAGATGAGGGGCAGTCCAACTCTAACTATGGCTACATCTTC. Translation: CSARDEGQSNSNYGYIF.

For this clonotype: One end of the junction fails to match germline, which may point to a read error. V is TRBV6-5 and J is TRBJ2-1; 7 bases match TRBD2. The CDR3 sequence is 14 residues long. CDR1 MNHEY and CDR2 SVGAGI come from the germline V gene. CDR3 protein: CVSSSPGLPGEQFF. CDR3 nucleotide sequence: TGTGTCAGCAGTTCTCCGGGACTACCCGGGGAGCAGTTCTTC.

This clonotype was picked up many times. The rearrangement joins TRBV4-3 to TRBJ2-6; D call uncertain. Trimming took off 2 bases at V and 0 bases at J, with 8 bases between the two ends. Germline V lookup: CDR1 LGHNA, CDR2 YSLEER. The CDR3 runs 16 residues. The CDR3 DNA reads as TGCGCCAGCAGCCAAAACAGCGTCTCTGGGGCCAACGTCCTGACTTTC. Its protein is CASSQNSVSGANVLTF.

This clonotype was observed a few times. Being one base from a much bigger clone, this may be a read error. The CDR3 carries no conserved terminal phenylalanine or tryptophan, so it likely arises from a read error. The chain couples TRBV12-3 or TRBV12-4 to TRBJ1-4, with 7 bases aligning to TRBD1. After removal of 5 bases from V and 8 bases from J, the junction contained 11 bases not matched to a gene. The CDR3 is 15 residues long. Here the CDR3 DNA reads TGTGCCAGCAGTGGAGGAGGGACAGCCGGGGAAAAACTGTTTTCT. Protein: CASSGGGTAGEKLFS.

The J gene is TRBJ2-7, the V gene TRBV11-2; D is perhaps TRBD1 or TRBD2 (5 bases each). Germline-derived CDR1 and CDR2 are SGHAT and FQNNGV. The CDR3 consists of 15 residues. The CDR3 coding sequence is TGTCCCGGCAGTAGGGGTTATGGGAGCAACTACGAGCAGTACTTC. Translating gives CPGSRGYGSNYEQYF.

This clonotype has only a few counts. The V call is TRBV5-1, the J call TRBJ2-1, with D perhaps TRBD2 (6 bases). CDR1 and CDR2 (germline): SGHRS, YFSETQ. The length of the CDR3 is 17 residues. Trimming took 4 bases from V and 7 from J, leaving 24 bases between them. DNA of the CDR3: TGCGCCAGCAGCCCTGGCGCGGGACCCCTCGCTGGGAATGAGCAGTTCTTC. The encoded protein is CASSPGAGPLAGNEQFF.

The chain links TRBV29-1 to TRBJ1-1; no reliable D call. The CDR3 totals 12 residues. Germline-derived CDR1 and CDR2 are SQVTM and ANQGSEA. Trimming shortened V by 5 bases and J by 3 bases, and 10 bases separated the two germline ends. In DNA, the CDR3 is TGCAGCGTTATGAACGGATACACTGAAGCTTTCTTT. Translation: CSVMNGYTEAFF.

This chain joins TRBV29-1 and TRBJ1-1; D unresolved. This CDR3 is 16 amino acids long. Trimming removed 4 bases from V and 3 bases from J, with 21 bases in between. Per the germline V gene, CDR1 is SQVTM and CDR2 is ANQGSEA. CDR3 protein: CSVVYPAGNGDTEAFF. Here the CDR3 DNA reads TGCAGCGTTGTCTACCCGGCGGGGAACGGGGACACTGAAGCTTTCTTT.

The V gene is TRBV19, the J gene TRBJ2-7; 7 positions agree with TRBD2. CDR3 length: 14 amino acids. Germline-derived CDR1 and CDR2 are LNHDA and SQIVND (reference sequence). The V segment lost 5 bases and the J segment 3 bases; nucleotides outside the gene matches: 7. The CDR3 DNA reads TGTGCCAGTAGTCAACGGGGGGTCGTCTACGAGCAGTACTTC. It specifies CASSQRGVVYEQYF.

On this clonotype itself: At one of its ends the junction is not consistent with the germline gene, which may arise from a read error. This sequence joins TRBV29-1 and TRBJ2-2, with D possibly called TRBD1 or TRBD2 (5 bases each). The germline V gene encodes CDR1 SQVTM and CDR2 ANQGSEA. CDR3 length equals 14 residues. CDR3 nucleotides: TGCAACGTTGAACCACCTGGGACCACCGGGGAGCCGTTTTTT. This translates into CNVEPPGTTGEPFF.

This clonotype occurred many times. The J gene is TRBJ2-5, the V gene TRBV12-3 or TRBV12-4; perhaps TRBD1 as D (6 bases). CDR3 length: 17 amino acids. V lost 6 bases and J lost 2, with 22 bases in between. The CDR3 region has the DNA TGTGCCAGCAGCACCCACTCGGGACATAAACGGCAAGAGACCCAGTACTTC. This encodes CASSTHSGHKRQETQYF.

This clonotype was counted ten times or more. The chain couples TRBV30 to TRBJ2-3; tentative D call: TRBD2 (7 bases). CDR1 is GTSNPN, CDR2 SVGIG, per germline (reference sequence). Trimming took off 5 bases at V and 14 bases at J, with 17 bases between the two ends. This CDR3 has 11 amino acids. CDR3 sequence: CAWGGGGELYF. The CDR3 coding sequence is TGTGCCTGGGGAGGGGGGGGCGAGTTGTATTTT.

Comments on this clonotype: A read error may produce the germline difference seen at one junction end. This chain uses TRBV20-1 with TRBJ2-5; 11 nucleotides agree with TRBD1. Germline V gives CDR1 DFQATT, CDR2 SNEGSKA (reference sequence). The CDR3 has 15 residues. As DNA, the CDR3 is TGCAGCGCTGCCGCGGGACAGGGGGTAGAAGGGACCCACTACTTC. Its translation: CSAAAGQGVEGTHYF.

This clonotype came up a few times. CDR3 in DNA: TGTGCCAGCAGCTCGAACTTTTGGGAGAAGGGCACGAAGACCCAGTACTTC. Translated, it gives CASSSNFWEKGTKTQYF. The rearrangement links TRBV11-2 to TRBJ2-5; weak D call: TRBD2 (5 bases). In germline, CDR1 is SGHAT, CDR2 FQNNGV. The V and J ends lost 4 bases and 6 bases respectively, with 24 bases between them. CDR3 length equals 17 residues. The whole variable domain, remainder taken from reference TRBV11-2 and TRBJ2-5, is EAGVAQSPRYKIIEKRQSVAFWCNPISGHATLYWYQQILGQGPKLLIQFQNNGVVDDSQLPKDRFSAERLKGVDSTLKIQPAKLEDSAVYLCASSSNFWEKGTKTQYFGPGTRLLVL.

This clonotype appeared a few times. CDR3 sequence reads: CATQTRQGNTEAFF. As DNA, the CDR3 is TGTGCCACCCAAACACGACAGGGGAACACTGAAGCTTTCTTT. The J gene is TRBJ1-1, the V gene TRBV12-3 or TRBV12-4, with 7 bases fitting TRBD1. CDR3 length: 14 residues. J gave up 1 base and V 10 bases, and 9 bases lay outside the gene matches.

The J gene is TRBJ2-6, the V gene TRBV6-5, with D unclear. This CDR3 contains 15 residues. Germline-derived CDR1 and CDR2 are MNHEY and SVGAGI. Written as DNA, the CDR3 is TGTACCGGCAGTCGGACGGGCTCTGGGGCCAACGTCCTGACTTTC. Its translation: CTGSRTGSGANVLTF.

The chain joins TRBV6-2 or TRBV6-3 to TRBJ2-1; 12 bases are shared with TRBD2. Per the germline V gene, CDR1 is MNHEY and CDR2 is SVGEGT. CDR3 length: 16 residues. The trim removed 4 bases at V and 8 bases at J, leaving 9 bases unmatched. This CDR3 is CASSSSTSGRLYEQFF. DNA for the CDR3: TGTGCCAGCAGTTCCTCGACTAGCGGGAGACTGTATGAGCAGTTCTTC.

As concerns this clonotype: Relative to the germline gene, one junction end is altered; a read error may explain this. The rearrangement joins TRBV11-2 to TRBJ1-2; unclear D gene. This CDR3 has 13 residues. The germline V gene encodes CDR1 SGHAT and CDR2 FQNNGV. The DNA for the CDR3 is TGTGCCAGCAGCTTAGATATGCGGGAAAGCTACACATTC. The encoded protein is CASSLDMRESYTF. Drawing the rest from reference TRBV11-2 and TRBJ1-2, the complete variable domain is EAGVAQSPRYKIIEKRQSVAFWCNPISGHATLYWYQQILGQGPKLLIQFQNNGVVDDSQLPKDRFSAERLKGVDSTLKIQPAKLEDSAVYLCASSLDMRESYTFGSGTRLTVV.

This clonotype has a count of ten or more. V is TRBV20-1 and J is TRBJ2-7; D might be TRBD1 (5 bases). The CDR3 length is 12 residues. The germline V gene has CDR1 DFQATT and CDR2 SNEGSKA (reference sequence). V lost 6 bases and J 3 bases, leaving 12 bases between the germline ends. CDR3 nucleotides: TGCAGTGCAACAGACAGCAGCTACGAGCAGTACTTC. Translating it yields CSATDSSYEQYF.

This clonotype is deemed medium-sized. The chain carries TRBV11-1 and TRBJ1-1; tentative D call: TRBD1 (6 bases). CDR1 is SGHAT, CDR2 FQDESV, per germline (reference sequence). The CDR3 has 15 residues. The V end lost 2 bases, the J end lost 6 bases, and 16 bases lay between the germline ends. The CDR3 nucleotides read TGTGCCAGCAGCTTAAGGGGGGGGCTCGGCGCTGAAGCTTTCTTT. It is translated as CASSLRGGLGAEAFF.

Note on this clonotype: A read error may be the cause here, since a much bigger clone is one base away. The chain joins TRBV18 to TRBJ2-7; possibly TRBD2 for D (5 bases). Germline V gene sequence: CDR1 KGHSH, CDR2 LQKENI. The V end lost 6 bases, the J end lost 2 bases, and 14 bases lay between the germline ends. This CDR3 has 14 residues. CDR3 coding DNA: TGTGCCAGCTCGCCCCCCGGGATAGCCTACGAGCAGTACTTC. Amino acids: CASSPPGIAYEQYF.

This chain links TRBV28 with TRBJ1-3, with no clear D. The CDR3 is 15 amino acids. The V gene's germline CDR1 is MDHEN and CDR2 SYDVKM. The CDR3: CSGSSPEVGGNTIYF. The DNA of the CDR3 is TGTTCCGGCAGTTCCCCGGAGGTGGGTGGAAACACCATATATTTT.

Turning to this clonotype: The CDR3 does not end in the conserved phenylalanine or tryptophan, so this is likely a read error. The DNA is left out, because the CDR3 cannot be placed on it with certainty; the CDR3 is given as TCRdb lists it. The J gene is TRBJ1-2, the V gene TRBV6-6; the D segment call TRBD1 is taken from the table without a DNA check. CDR1 is MNHNY, CDR2 SVGAGI, per germline (reference sequence). With termini counted, the CDR3 has 12 amino acids. The CDR3 loop reads CASSPRGYGYTI.

This clonotype was observed a handful of times. The V call is TRBV11-2, the J call TRBJ2-3; a possible D gene is TRBD1 (5 bases). Looked up from germline, CDR1 is SGHAT and CDR2 is FQNNGV. Trimming pared 3 bases from V and 3 bases from J, leaving 22 bases between. The CDR3 runs to 18 residues. The CDR3 bases are TGTGCCAGCAGCTTCGGAATTGGGGCTGGCTTACCGACAGATACGCAGTATTTT. The encoded protein is CASSFGIGAGLPTDTQYF.

This clonotype was detected many times. This chain uses TRBV20-1 with TRBJ2-4; D gene ambiguous. CDR3 length equals 15 residues. Trimming stripped 2 bases from V and 0 bases from J, with 11 bases between. Germline V CDR1 and CDR2: DFQATT, SNEGSKA (reference sequence). The CDR3 loop is CSARSGAIAKNIQYF. The CDR3 nucleotides read TGCAGTGCTAGATCCGGAGCCATAGCCAAAAACATTCAGTACTTC.

Comment on this clonotype: The junction shows a germline mismatch at one end, possibly a read error. V and J are TRBV29-1 and TRBJ2-1; 7 positions match TRBD2. This CDR3 region has 15 residues. Germline V lookup: CDR1 SQVTM, CDR2 ANQGSEA. The CDR3 nucleotides are TGCAGCATTGAACGGCGGGAGCGCTCCTACAATGAACAGTTCTTC. Translating gives CSIERRERSYNEQFF.

The chain joins TRBV4-2 to TRBJ2-3; tentatively, D is TRBD1 or TRBD2 (5 bases each). Germline values: CDR1 LGHNA, CDR2 YNFKEQ. The length of the CDR3 is 15 residues. Here the CDR3 reads CANRQDLRDQDTQYF. Here the CDR3 DNA reads TGTGCTAACAGGCAAGATTTAAGGGACCAAGATACGCAGTATTTT.

The chain joins TRBV30 to TRBJ1-5, with D maybe TRBD1 (6 bases). From germline, CDR1 is GTSNPN and CDR2 SVGIG (reference sequence). Between the trimmed V and J ends, which lost 4 bases and 4 bases, there was a span of 20 bases. The CDR3 runs 16 residues. CDR3: CAWILRGTANNQPQHF. The DNA of the CDR3 is TGTGCCTGGATCCTAAGGGGGACGGCGAATAATCAGCCCCAGCATTTT. Combining the CDR3 with reference TRBV30 and TRBJ1-5 gives the whole variable domain SQTIHQWPATLVQPVGSPLSLECTVEGTSNPNLYWYRQAAGRGLQLLFYSVGIGQISSEVPQNLSASRPQDRQFILSSKKLLLSDSGFYLCAWILRGTANNQPQHFGDGTRLSIL.

This clonotype was seen a few times. The rearrangement uses TRBV14 and TRBJ1-1; D uncertain. V dropped 0 bases and J dropped 4 bases, with 9 bases sitting between them. Germline CDR1 reads SGHDN; CDR2 reads FVKESK. The CDR3 is 14 residues long. The CDR3 here is CASSQDPAATEAFF. For the CDR3, the DNA is TGTGCCAGCAGCCAAGATCCGGCGGCCACTGAAGCTTTCTTT.

Regarding this clonotype: A junction end diverges from the germline sequence, so it may reflect a read error. The chain combines TRBV4-1 with TRBJ2-6; D is possibly TRBD2 (5 bases). CDR1 is MGHRA and CDR2 is YSYEKL in the germline V gene. CDR3 length: 17 amino acids. CDR3 residues: CASGHGGTPSGTNVLTF. The CDR3, as DNA: TGTGCCAGCGGCCATGGAGGAACCCCCTCTGGGACCAACGTCCTGACTTTC.